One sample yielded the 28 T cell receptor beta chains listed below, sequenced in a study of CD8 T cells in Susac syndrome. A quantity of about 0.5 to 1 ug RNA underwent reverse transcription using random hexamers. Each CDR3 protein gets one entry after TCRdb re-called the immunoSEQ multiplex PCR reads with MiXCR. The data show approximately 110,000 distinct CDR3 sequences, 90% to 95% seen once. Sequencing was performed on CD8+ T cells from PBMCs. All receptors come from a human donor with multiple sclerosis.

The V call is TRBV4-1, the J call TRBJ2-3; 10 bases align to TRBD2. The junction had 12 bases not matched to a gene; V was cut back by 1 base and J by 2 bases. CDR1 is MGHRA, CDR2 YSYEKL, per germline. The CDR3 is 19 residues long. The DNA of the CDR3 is TGCGCCAGCAGCCAAGTTTTTAGAAGAACTAGCGGGGCCACAGATACGCAGTATTTT. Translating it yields CASSQVFRRTSGATDTQYF.

The CDR3 reads CASSLGGAWNTEAFF. The CDR3 DNA reads as TGCGCCAGCAGCTTGGGGGGGGCGTGGAACACTGAAGCTTTCTTT. V is TRBV5-1 and J is TRBJ1-1, with TRBD1 as a possible D gene (6 bases). Germline V gene data show CDR1 as SGHRS and CDR2 as YFSETQ. V shed 0 bases and J shed 1 base, with 10 bases lying between them. The CDR3 spans 15 residues.

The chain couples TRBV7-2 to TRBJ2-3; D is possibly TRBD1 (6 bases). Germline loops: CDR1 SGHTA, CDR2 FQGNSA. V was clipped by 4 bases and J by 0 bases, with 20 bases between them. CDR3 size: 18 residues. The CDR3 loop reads CASSSSNTTGWSTDTQYF. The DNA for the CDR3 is TGTGCCAGCAGCTCCTCAAATACTACAGGGTGGAGCACAGATACGCAGTATTTT.

CDR3 sequence (DNA): TGCGCCAGCACAGGACTGAGCACTGAAGCTTTCTTT. Protein product: CASTGLSTEAFF. The rearrangement uses TRBV5-1 and TRBJ1-1; D gene uncertain. The V end was cut by 6 bases, the J end by 4 bases, with 10 bases between. This CDR3 comprises 12 residues. The germline CDR1 and CDR2 sequences are SGHRS and YFSETQ. Drawing the rest from reference TRBV5-1 and TRBJ1-1, the complete variable domain is KAGVTQTPRYLIKTRGQQVTLSCSPISGHRSVSWYQQTPGQGLQFLFEYFSETQRNKGNFPGRFSGRQFSNSRSEMNVSTLELGDSALYLCASTGLSTEAFFGQGTRLTVV.

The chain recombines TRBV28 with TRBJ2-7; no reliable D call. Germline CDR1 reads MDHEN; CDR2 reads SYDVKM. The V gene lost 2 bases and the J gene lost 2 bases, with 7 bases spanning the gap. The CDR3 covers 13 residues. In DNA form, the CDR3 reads TGTGCCAGCAGTTTAGCCCTAGCCTACGAGCAGTACTTC. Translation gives CASSLALAYEQYF. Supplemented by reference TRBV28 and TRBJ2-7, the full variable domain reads DVKVTQSSRYLVKRTGEKVFLECVQDMDHENMFWYRQDPGLGLRLIYFSYDVKMKEKGDIPEGYSVSREKKERFSLILESASTNQTSMYLCASSLALAYEQYFGPGTRLTVT.

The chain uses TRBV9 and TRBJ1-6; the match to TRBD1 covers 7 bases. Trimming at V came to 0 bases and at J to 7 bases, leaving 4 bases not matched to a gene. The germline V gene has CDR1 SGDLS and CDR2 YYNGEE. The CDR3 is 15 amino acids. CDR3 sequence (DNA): TGTGCCAGCAGCGTAGGAAAGGGGGCGAATTCACCCCTCCACTTT. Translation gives CASSVGKGANSPLHF.

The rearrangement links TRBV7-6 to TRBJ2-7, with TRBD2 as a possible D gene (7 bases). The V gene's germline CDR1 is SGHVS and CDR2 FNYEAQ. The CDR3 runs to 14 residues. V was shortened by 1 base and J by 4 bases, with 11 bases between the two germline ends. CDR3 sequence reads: CASSLVRGAYEQYF. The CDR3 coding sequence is TGTGCCAGCAGCTTAGTCCGGGGGGCATACGAGCAGTACTTC.

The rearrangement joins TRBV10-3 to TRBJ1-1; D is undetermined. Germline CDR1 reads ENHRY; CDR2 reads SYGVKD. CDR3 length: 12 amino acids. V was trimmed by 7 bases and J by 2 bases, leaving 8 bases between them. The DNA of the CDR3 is TGTGCCATCACGGGGAGTAACACTGAAGCTTTCTTT. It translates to CAITGSNTEAFF.

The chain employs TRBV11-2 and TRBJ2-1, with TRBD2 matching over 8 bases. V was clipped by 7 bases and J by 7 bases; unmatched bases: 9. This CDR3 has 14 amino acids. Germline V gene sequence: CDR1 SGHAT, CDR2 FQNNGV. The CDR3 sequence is CASTSAGAVNEQFF. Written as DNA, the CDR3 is TGTGCCAGCACCTCAGCGGGGGCGGTTAATGAGCAGTTCTTC.

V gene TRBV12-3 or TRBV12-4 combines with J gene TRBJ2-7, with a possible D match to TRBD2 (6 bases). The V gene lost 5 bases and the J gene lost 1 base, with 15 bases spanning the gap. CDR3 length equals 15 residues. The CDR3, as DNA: TGTGCCAGCAGTCCCTCGCGGGACGGTTCCTACGAGCAGTACTTC. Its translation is CASSPSRDGSYEQYF.

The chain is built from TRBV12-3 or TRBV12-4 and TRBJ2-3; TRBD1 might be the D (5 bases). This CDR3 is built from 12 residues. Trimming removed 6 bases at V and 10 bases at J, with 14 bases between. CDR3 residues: CASSPTGFPQYF. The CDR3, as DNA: TGTGCCAGCAGCCCCACAGGATTTCCGCAGTATTTT.

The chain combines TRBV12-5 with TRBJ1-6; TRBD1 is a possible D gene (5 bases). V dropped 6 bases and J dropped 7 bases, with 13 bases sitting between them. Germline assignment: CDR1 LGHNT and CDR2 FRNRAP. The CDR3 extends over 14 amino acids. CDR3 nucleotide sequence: TGTGCTAGTGGCGACAGAGACGGAAATTCACCCCTCCACTTT. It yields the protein CASGDRDGNSPLHF.

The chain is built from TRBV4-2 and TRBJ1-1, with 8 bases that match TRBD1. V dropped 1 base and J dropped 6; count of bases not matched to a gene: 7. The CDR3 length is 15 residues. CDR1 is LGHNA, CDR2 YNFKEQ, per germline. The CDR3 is CASSQGQGSTAEAFF. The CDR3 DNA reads TGTGCCAGCAGCCAAGGACAGGGGTCGACCGCTGAAGCTTTCTTT.

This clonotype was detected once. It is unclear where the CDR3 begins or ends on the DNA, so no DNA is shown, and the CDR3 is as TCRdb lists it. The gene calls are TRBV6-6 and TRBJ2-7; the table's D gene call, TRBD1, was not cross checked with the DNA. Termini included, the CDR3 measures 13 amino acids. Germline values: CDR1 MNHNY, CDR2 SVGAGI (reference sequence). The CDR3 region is CASSTSGRGEQYV.

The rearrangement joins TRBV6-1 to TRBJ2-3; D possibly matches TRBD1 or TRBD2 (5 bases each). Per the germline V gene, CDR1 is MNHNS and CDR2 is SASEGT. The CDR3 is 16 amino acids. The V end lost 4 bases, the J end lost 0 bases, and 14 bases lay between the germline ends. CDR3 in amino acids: CASSVTGLASTDTQYF. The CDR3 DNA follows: TGTGCCAGCAGTGTCACGGGGCTTGCTAGCACAGATACGCAGTATTTT.

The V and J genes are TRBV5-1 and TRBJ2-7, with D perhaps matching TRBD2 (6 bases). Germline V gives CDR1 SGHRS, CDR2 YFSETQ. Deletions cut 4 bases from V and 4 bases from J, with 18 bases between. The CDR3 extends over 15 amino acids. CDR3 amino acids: CASSLGWRGLYEQYF. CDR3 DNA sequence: TGCGCCAGCAGCCTGGGCTGGAGGGGTTTGTACGAGCAGTACTTC. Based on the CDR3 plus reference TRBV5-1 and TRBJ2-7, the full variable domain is KAGVTQTPRYLIKTRGQQVTLSCSPISGHRSVSWYQQTPGQGLQFLFEYFSETQRNKGNFPGRFSGRQFSNSRSEMNVSTLELGDSALYLCASSLGWRGLYEQYFGPGTRLTVT.

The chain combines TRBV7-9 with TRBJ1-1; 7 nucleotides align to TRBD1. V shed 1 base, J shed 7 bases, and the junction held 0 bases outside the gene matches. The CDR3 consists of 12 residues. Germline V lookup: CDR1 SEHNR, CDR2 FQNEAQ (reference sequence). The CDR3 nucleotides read TGTGCCAGCAGCTTAGACAGGGGTGAAGCTTTCTTT. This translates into CASSLDRGEAFF. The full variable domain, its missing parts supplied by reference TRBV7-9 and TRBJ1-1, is DTGVSQNPRHKITKRGQNVTFRCDPISEHNRLYWYRQTLGQGPEFLTYFQNEAQLEKSRLLSDRFSAERPKGSFSTLEIQRTEQGDSAMYLCASSLDRGEAFFGQGTRLTVV.

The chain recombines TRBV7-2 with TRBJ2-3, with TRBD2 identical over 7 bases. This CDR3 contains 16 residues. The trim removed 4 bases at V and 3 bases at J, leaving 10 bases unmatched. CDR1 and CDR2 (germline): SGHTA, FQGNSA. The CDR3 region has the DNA TGTGCCAGCAGCTCCCGGCGTGGCGGGGGAACAGATACGCAGTATTTT. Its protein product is CASSSRRGGGTDTQYF.

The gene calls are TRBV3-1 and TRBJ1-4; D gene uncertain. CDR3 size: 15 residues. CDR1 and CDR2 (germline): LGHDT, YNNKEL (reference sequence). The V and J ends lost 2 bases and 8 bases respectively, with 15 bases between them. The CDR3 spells CASSQRWEVREKLFF. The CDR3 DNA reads TGTGCCAGCAGCCAAAGATGGGAGGTGAGAGAAAAACTGTTTTTT.

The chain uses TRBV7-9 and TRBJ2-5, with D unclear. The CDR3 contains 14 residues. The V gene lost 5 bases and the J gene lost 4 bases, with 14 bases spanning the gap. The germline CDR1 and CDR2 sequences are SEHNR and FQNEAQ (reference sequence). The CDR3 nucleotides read TGTGCCAGCAGCCCCTCGTCCGGCCCAGAGACCCAGTACTTC. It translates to CASSPSSGPETQYF.

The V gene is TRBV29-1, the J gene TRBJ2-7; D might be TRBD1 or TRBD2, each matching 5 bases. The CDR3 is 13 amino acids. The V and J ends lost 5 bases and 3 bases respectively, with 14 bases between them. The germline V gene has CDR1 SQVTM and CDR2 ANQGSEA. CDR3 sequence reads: CSVWGTAYYEQYF. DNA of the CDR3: TGCAGCGTTTGGGGGACGGCCTACTACGAGCAGTACTTC.

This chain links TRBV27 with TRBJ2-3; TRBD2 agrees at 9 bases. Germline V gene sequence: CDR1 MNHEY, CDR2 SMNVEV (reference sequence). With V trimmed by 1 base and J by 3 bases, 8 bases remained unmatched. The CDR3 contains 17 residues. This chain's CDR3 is CASSLFAGGPSTDTQYF. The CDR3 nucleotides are TGTGCCAGCAGTTTATTTGCGGGAGGGCCCTCGACAGATACGCAGTATTTT.

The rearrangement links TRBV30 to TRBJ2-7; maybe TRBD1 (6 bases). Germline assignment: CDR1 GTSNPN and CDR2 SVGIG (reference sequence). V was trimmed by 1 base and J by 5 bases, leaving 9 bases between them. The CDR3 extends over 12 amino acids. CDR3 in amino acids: CAWSDRGNEQYV. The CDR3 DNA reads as TGTGCCTGGAGTGATAGGGGGAACGAGCAGTACGTC.

As DNA, the CDR3 is TGTGCCTGGAGTAGGGCGGGCGTGGAGCAGTTCTTC. This translates into CAWSRAGVEQFF. The chain recombines TRBV30 with TRBJ2-1, with a tentative D call TRBD2 (5 bases). The length of the CDR3 is 12 residues. Germline CDR1 is GTSNPN and CDR2 is SVGIG (reference sequence). V was cut by 2 bases and J by 10 bases, with 12 bases left in between.

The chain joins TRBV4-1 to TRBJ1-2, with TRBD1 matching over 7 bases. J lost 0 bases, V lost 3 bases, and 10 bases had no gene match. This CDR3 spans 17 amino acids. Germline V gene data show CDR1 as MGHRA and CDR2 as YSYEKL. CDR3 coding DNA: TGCGCCAGCAGCCAGACCCCGACCGGGACAGCTAACTATGGCTACACCTTC. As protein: CASSQTPTGTANYGYTF.

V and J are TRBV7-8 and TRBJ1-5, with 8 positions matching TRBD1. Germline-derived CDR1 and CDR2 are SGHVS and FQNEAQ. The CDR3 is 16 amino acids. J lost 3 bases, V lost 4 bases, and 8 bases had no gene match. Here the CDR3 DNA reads TGTGCCAGCAGCTCCCGAGGACAGGGATCCAATCAGCCCCAGCATTTT. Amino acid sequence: CASSSRGQGSNQPQHF. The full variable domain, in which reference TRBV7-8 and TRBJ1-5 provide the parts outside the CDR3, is GAGVSQSPRYKVAKRGQDVALRCDPISGHVSLFWYQQALGQGPEFLTYFQNEAQLDKSGLPSDRFFAERPEGSVSTLKIQRTQQEDSAVYLCASSSRGQGSNQPQHFGDGTRLSIL.

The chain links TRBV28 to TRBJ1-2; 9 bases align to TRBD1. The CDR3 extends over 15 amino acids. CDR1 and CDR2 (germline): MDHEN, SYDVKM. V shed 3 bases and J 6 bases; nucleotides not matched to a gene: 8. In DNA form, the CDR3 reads TGTGCCAGCAGTTTTATAACAGGGGGCAGGGATGGCTACACCTTC. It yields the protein CASSFITGGRDGYTF.

The CDR3 DNA is TGTGCCAGCAGCCACCAAGCGGGAGGGCCCTCGCATGAGCAGTTCTTC. Amino acids: CASSHQAGGPSHEQFF. The chain links TRBV3-1 to TRBJ2-1, with 10 bases matching TRBD2. The trim removed 3 bases at V and 8 bases at J, leaving 10 bases unmatched. CDR1 LGHDT and CDR2 YNNKEL come from the germline V gene (reference sequence). CDR3 length: 16 amino acids.